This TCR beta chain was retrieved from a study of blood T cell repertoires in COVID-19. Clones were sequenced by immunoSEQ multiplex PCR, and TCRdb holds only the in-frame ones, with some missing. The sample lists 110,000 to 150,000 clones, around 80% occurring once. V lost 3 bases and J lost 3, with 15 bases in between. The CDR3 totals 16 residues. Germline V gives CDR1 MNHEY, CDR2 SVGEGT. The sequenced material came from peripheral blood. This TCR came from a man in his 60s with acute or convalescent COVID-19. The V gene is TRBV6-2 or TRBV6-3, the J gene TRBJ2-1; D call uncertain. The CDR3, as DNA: TGTGCCAGCAGTTATCTGGTTGAGATTTTCTACAATGAGCAGTTCTTC. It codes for CASSYLVEIFYNEQFF.